This entry is about one TCR beta chain. This entry is derived from a study of T cell responses to AZD1222 COVID-19 vaccine. Across the whole study: Pooling covered second doses at about 4 or about 12 weeks.

Measured with immunoSEQ multiplex PCR; TCRdb has only the in-frame clones, and not every one. The sample carries 130,000 to 150,000 clones, around 89% recorded once. CDR3 length: 12 amino acids. Between the trimmed V and J ends, which lost 5 bases and 3 bases, there was a span of 5 bases. The germline V gene encodes CDR1 KGHSH and CDR2 LQKENI. This specimen consisted of peripheral blood, obtained on day 0 of AZD1222 vaccination. This receptor was obtained from an adult in good health. V is TRBV18 and J is TRBJ1-3; D uncertain. In DNA form, the CDR3 reads TGTGCCAGCTCAATCGATGGAAACACCATATATTTT. Its translation is CASSIDGNTIYF.